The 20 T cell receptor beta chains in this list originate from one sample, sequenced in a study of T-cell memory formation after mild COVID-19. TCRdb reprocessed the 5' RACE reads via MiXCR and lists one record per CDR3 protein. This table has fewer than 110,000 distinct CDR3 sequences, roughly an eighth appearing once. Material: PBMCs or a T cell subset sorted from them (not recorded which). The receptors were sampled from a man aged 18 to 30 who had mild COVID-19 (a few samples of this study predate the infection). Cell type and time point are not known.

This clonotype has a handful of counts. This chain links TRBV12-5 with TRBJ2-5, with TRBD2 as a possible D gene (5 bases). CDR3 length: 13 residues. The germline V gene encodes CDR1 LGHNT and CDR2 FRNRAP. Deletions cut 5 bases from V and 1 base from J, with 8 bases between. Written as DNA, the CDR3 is TGTGCTAGTGGTGTAGCGATCCAAGAGACCCAGTACTTC. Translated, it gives CASGVAIQETQYF.

The CDR3, as DNA: TGCGCCAGCAGCTTGGTGCTAGCGGGGGGAGACTCCTACAATGAGCAGTTCTTC. Encoded protein: CASSLVLAGGDSYNEQFF. The chain employs TRBV5-1 and TRBJ2-1; 11 bases are a match to TRBD2. With 0 bases clipped from V and 0 bases from J, the junction kept 5 bases outside the gene matches. CDR3 length equals 18 residues. Germline CDR1 SGHRS, CDR2 YFSETQ. Full variable domain (rest looked up from reference TRBV5-1 and TRBJ2-1): KAGVTQTPRYLIKTRGQQVTLSCSPISGHRSVSWYQQTPGQGLQFLFEYFSETQRNKGNFPGRFSGRQFSNSRSEMNVSTLELGDSALYLCASSLVLAGGDSYNEQFFGPGTRLTVL.

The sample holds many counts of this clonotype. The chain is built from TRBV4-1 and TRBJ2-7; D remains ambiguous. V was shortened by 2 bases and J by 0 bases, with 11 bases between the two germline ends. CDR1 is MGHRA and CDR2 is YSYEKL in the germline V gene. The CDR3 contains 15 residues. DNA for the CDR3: TGCGCCAGCAGCCAACTAACGCGGAGCTCCTACGAGCAGTACTTC. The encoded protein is CASSQLTRSSYEQYF.

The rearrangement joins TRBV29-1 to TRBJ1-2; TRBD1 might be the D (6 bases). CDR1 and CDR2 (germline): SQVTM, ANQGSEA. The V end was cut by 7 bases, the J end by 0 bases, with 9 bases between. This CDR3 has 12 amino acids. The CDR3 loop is CSGQAANYGYTF. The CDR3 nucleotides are TGCAGCGGACAGGCTGCTAACTATGGCTACACCTTC.

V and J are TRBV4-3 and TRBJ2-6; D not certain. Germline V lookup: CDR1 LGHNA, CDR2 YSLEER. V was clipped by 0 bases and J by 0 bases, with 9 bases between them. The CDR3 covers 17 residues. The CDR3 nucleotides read TGCGCCAGCAGCCAAGAACCGGACCTCTCTGGGGCCAACGTCCTGACTTTC. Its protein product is CASSQEPDLSGANVLTF.

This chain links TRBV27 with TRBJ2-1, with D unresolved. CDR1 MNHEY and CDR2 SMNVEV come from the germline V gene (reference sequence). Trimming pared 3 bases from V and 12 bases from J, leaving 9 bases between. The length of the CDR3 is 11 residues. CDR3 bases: TGTGCCAGCAGTTTGCTGGACCGGCAGTTCTTC. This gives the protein CASSLLDRQFF.

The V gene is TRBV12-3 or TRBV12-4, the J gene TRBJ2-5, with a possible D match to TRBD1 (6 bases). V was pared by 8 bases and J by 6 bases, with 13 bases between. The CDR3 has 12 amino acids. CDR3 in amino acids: CASAPRGKTQYF. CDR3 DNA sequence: TGTGCCAGCGCCCCGAGGGGGAAGACCCAGTACTTC.

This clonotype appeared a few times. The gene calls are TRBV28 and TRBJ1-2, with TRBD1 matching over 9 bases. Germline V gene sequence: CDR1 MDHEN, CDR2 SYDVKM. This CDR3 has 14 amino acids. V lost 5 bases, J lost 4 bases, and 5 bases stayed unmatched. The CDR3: CASSRDREIYGYTF. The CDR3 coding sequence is TGTGCCAGCAGTCGGGACAGGGAGATCTATGGCTACACCTTC.

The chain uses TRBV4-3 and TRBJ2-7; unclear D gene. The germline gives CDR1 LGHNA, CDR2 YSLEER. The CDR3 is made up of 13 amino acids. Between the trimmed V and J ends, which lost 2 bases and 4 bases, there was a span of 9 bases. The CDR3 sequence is CASSQLGAYEQYF. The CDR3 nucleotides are TGCGCCAGCAGCCAACTCGGAGCTTACGAGCAGTACTTC.

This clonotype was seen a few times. CDR3 nucleotides: TGCGCCAGCAGCGACAGGGAGTGGGAGACCCAGTACTTC. This gives the protein CASSDREWETQYF. The rearrangement uses TRBV5-1 and TRBJ2-5; 7 bases align to TRBD1. V shed 4 bases and J 5 bases; nucleotides not matched to a gene: 5. The CDR3 contains 13 residues. From germline, CDR1 is SGHRS and CDR2 YFSETQ.

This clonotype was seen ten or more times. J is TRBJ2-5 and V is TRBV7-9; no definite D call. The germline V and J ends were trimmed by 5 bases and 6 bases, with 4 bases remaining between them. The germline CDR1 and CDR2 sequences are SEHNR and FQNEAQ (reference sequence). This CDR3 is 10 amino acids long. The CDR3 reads CASSHKTQYF. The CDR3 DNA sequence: TGTGCCAGCAGCCACAAGACCCAGTACTTC.

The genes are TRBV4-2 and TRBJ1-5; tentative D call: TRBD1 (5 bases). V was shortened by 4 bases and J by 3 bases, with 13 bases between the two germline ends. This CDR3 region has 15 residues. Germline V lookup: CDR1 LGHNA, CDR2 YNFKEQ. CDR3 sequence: CASSPGVGLNQPQHF. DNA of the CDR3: TGTGCCAGCAGCCCCGGCGTGGGGCTCAATCAGCCCCAGCATTTT.

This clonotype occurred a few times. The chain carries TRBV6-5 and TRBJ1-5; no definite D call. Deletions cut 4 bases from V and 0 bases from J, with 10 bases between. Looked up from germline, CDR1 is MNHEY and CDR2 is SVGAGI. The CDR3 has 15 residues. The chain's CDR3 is CASSSRKNSNQPQHF. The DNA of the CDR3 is TGTGCCAGCAGTTCCAGAAAGAATAGCAATCAGCCCCAGCATTTT.

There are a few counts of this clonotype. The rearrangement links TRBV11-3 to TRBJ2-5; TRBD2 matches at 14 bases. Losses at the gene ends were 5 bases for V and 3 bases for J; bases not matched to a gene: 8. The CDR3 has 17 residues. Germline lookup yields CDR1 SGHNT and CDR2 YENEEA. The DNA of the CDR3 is TGTGCCAGCAGCCGAGGACTAGCGGGGGGTCCAAAAGAGACCCAGTACTTC. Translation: CASSRGLAGGPKETQYF.

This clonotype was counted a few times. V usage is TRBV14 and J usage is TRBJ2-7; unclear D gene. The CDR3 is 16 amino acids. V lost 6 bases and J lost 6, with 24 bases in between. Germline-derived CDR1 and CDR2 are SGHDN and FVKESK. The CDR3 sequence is CASRHTDPLGFSEQYV. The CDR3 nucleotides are TGTGCCAGCAGGCATACAGACCCCCTAGGATTTTCCGAGCAGTACGTC.

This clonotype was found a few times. This CDR3 reads CASSLVVGASGDGTQYF. DNA for the CDR3: TGTGCCAGCAGTTTAGTAGTCGGGGCTAGCGGGGATGGGACCCAGTACTTC. The rearrangement links TRBV12-3 or TRBV12-4 to TRBJ2-5; TRBD2 aligns across 9 bases. CDR3 size: 17 residues. The trim removed 1 base at V and 7 bases at J, leaving 13 bases unmatched.

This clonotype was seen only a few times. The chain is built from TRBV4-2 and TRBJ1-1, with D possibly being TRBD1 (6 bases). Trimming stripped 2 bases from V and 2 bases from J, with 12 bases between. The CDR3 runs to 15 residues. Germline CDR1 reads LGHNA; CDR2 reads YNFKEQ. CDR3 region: CASSQIFGGNTEAFF. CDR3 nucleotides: TGTGCCAGCAGCCAAATCTTCGGGGGCAACACTGAAGCTTTCTTT.

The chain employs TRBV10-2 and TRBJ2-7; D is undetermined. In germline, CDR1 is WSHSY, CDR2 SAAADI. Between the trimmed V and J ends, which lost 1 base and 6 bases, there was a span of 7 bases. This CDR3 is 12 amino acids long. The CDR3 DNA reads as TGCGCCAGCAGTGAGTTTGTCAGCGAGCAGTACTTC. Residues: CASSEFVSEQYF.

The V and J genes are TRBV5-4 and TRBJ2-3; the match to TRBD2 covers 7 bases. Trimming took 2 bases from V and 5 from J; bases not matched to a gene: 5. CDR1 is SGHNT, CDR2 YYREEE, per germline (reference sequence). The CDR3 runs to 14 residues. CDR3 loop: CASSFRGGGDTQYF. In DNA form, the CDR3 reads TGTGCCAGCAGCTTCCGCGGGGGTGGAGATACGCAGTATTTT.

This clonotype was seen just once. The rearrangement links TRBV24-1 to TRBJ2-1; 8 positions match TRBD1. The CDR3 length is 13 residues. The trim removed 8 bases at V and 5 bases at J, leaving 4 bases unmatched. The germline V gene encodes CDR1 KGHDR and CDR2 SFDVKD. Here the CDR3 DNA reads TGTGCCACCATCGGACAGGGTAACAATGAGCAGTTCTTC. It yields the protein CATIGQGNNEQFF.